Detailed here is one T cell receptor (beta chain). The sample belongs to a study of blood T cell repertoires in COVID-19. Overall study: PBMCs, B-cell-depleted T cells, or T cells provided the cDNA or gDNA that made up the material.

Participants' reported clinical history set cohort assignment. Recovered participants had two consecutive negative NP/OP PCR tests, healthcare professional clearance, or symptom resolution. The protocol was immunoSEQ multiplex PCR, while the TCRdb copy is restricted to in-frame clones and leaves out a portion. The table records some 400,000 clones, roughly 86% of them present only once. The CDR3 has 14 amino acids. From germline, CDR1 is LNHDA and CDR2 SQIVND (reference sequence). V was trimmed by 5 bases and J by 6 bases, leaving 14 bases between them. J is TRBJ2-1 and V is TRBV19; tentative D call: TRBD1 (6 bases). The specimen was PBMCs or T cells enriched from blood (not recorded which). The source is a woman under 40 who had recovered from COVID-19. The DNA for the CDR3 is TGTGCCAGTAGTCCGCAGACAGGAGCCAATGAGCAGTTCTTC. Translated, it gives CASSPQTGANEQFF.